These 21 T cell receptor gamma chains were all obtained from the same sample, sequenced in a study of Vδ1+ human thymocytes. Extracted RNA was reverse transcribed into cDNA. The CDR3 regions were amplified by multiplex PCR from V-gene primers to a constant-region primer. TCRdb made new clone calls on the multiplex PCR reads using CATT. The profile shows 7,000 to 9,500 gamma-chain clones, approximately 55% of them singletons. Findings and caveats of the study: Highly polyclonal TRG and TRD repertoires with Gaussian CDR3 length distributions appeared in thymus.

Antigens of these TCRs are unknown. Sequencing was carried out using Vdelta1+ gamma-delta thymocytes from the thymus. The subset is: FACS-sorted CD3+ TCRalphabeta- TCRVdelta1+ TCRVdelta2- thymocytes. These receptors all stem from a girl under three years old who had congenital heart surgery.

This clone has only a few counts. The chain joins TRGV9 to TRGJ1 or TRGJ2. Since TCRdb gives no J gene, matching the DNA to germline was used here to assign it. The CDR3 is 15 residues long. From germline, CDR1 is GITISATS and CDR2 ISYDGTV (reference sequence). V lost 2 bases to trimming and J lost 8 bases; unmatched junction nucleotides: 15. The CDR3: CALWEATWEVDKKLF. The CDR3 nucleotides read TGTGCCTTGTGGGAGGCAACCTGGGAGGTGGATAAGAAACTCTTT.

This chain joins TRGV2 and TRGJ1 or TRGJ2. TCRdb lists no J gene, so it was determined here by aligning the DNA to germline. J lost 11 bases, V lost 0 bases, and 7 bases had no gene match. CDR3 size: 12 residues. In germline, CDR1 is EGSNGY, CDR2 YDSYNSKV. CDR3 coding DNA: TGTGCCACCTGGGACGGGCGGGAGGAGAAACTCTTT. It yields the protein CATWDGREEKLF.

J is TRGJ1 or TRGJ2 and V is TRGV8. V shed 3 bases and J 9 bases; nucleotides not matched to a gene: 11. Germline V gene data show CDR1 as VENAVY and CDR2 as YDSYNSRV. CDR3 length: 13 residues. Here the CDR3 reads CATWDGLGSKKLF. CDR3 nucleotide sequence: TGTGCCACCTGGGATGGACTTGGGAGTAAGAAACTCTTT.

The chain links TRGV4 to TRGJ1 or TRGJ2. The J gene, left out of TCRdb, was set here by checking the DNA against germline. The CDR3 sequence is 14 residues long. J was trimmed by 4 bases and V by 3 bases; bases with no gene match: 9. In germline, CDR1 is EGSTGY, CDR2 YDSYTSSV. The CDR3 DNA sequence: TGTGCCACCTGGGATCAAACAATCTATTATAAGAAACTCTTT. This gives the protein CATWDQTIYYKKLF.

As concerns this clone: A much larger clone lies one base from this, so it may be a read error. The chain has TRGV3 and TRGJ1 or TRGJ2. TCRdb records no J gene; here it was assigned by comparing the DNA to germline. V shed 1 base, J shed 6 bases, and the junction held 0 bases outside the gene matches. The CDR3 consists of 11 residues. Germline V gene lookup returns CDR1 VTNTFY and CDR2 YDVSTARD (reference sequence). The CDR3 sequence is CATWDSYKKLF. The CDR3 region has the DNA TGTGCCACCTGGGACAGTTATAAGAAACTCTTT.

This chain uses TRGV3 with TRGJ1 or TRGJ2. As TCRdb names no J gene, one was assigned here on the basis of a DNA match to germline. V lost 0 bases to trimming and J lost 2 bases; unmatched junction nucleotides: 4. Germline CDR1 VTNTFY, CDR2 YDVSTARD (reference sequence). CDR3 length equals 14 residues. The CDR3 sequence is CATWDRGYYYKKLF. CDR3 nucleotide sequence: TGTGCCACCTGGGACAGGGGGTATTATTATAAGAAACTCTTT.

The rearrangement joins TRGV3 to TRGJ1 or TRGJ2. The J gene comes from matching the DNA to germline here; TCRdb lacks it. Germline CDR1 is VTNTFY and CDR2 is YDVSTARD (reference sequence). The CDR3 loop spans 12 amino acids. Unmatched junction bases numbered 1, after V lost 5 bases and J lost 0 bases. The CDR3 sequence: CATWVNYYKKLF. In DNA form, the CDR3 reads TGTGCCACCTGGGTGAATTATTATAAGAAACTCTTT.

With respect to this clone: Distinct nucleotide sequences in the sample also encode this CDR3. This chain links TRGV9 with TRGJ1 or TRGJ2. The J gene comes from matching the DNA to germline here; TCRdb lacks it. Germline V gene data show CDR1 as GITISATS and CDR2 as ISYDGTV (reference sequence). V shed 0 bases and J 10 bases; nucleotides not matched to a gene: 6. This CDR3 is 12 amino acids long. CDR3 bases: TGTGCCTTGTGGGAGGTGCCGTTGAAGAAACTCTTT. It yields the protein CALWEVPLKKLF.

This chain uses TRGV4 with TRGJ1 or TRGJ2. Here the J gene came from matching the DNA to germline, since TCRdb omits it. Trimming cost V 5 bases and J 8 bases; bases outside gene matches: 15. Per germline, CDR1 EGSTGY and CDR2 YDSYTSSV. The CDR3 length is 14 residues. The CDR3 sequence is CATWVEVALHKKLF. CDR3 in DNA: TGTGCCACCTGGGTCGAAGTAGCTTTGCATAAGAAACTCTTT.

The V call is TRGV5, the J call TRGJP2. The J gene, absent from TCRdb, was called here by matching the DNA to germline. The junction had 3 bases not matched to a gene; V was cut back by 6 bases and J by 8 bases. The CDR3 spans 11 residues. Germline CDR1 VINAFY, CDR2 YDVSNSKD. The CDR3 DNA reads as TGTGCCACCTGGACGGATTGGATCAAGACGTTT. It translates to CATWTDWIKTF.

The chain uses TRGV9 and TRGJ1 or TRGJ2. As TCRdb names no J gene, one was assigned here on the basis of a DNA match to germline. Germline loops: CDR1 GITISATS, CDR2 ISYDGTV (reference sequence). The CDR3 length is 13 residues. The ends lost 0 bases at V and 8 bases at J; junction bases unmatched: 7. CDR3 sequence: CALWEVHFHKKLF. The CDR3 DNA reads TGTGCCTTGTGGGAGGTGCACTTCCATAAGAAACTCTTT.

This clone was counted a few times. The V call is TRGV8, the J call TRGJ1 or TRGJ2. The J gene was not available in TCRdb and was assigned here by matching the DNA to germline segments. The CDR3 has 11 residues. Trimming removed 0 bases from V and 11 bases from J; junction bases left unmatched: 4. Per the germline V gene, CDR1 is VENAVY and CDR2 is YDSYNSRV. The CDR3 reads CATWDRLEKLF. DNA for the CDR3: TGTGCCACCTGGGATAGGCTCGAGAAACTCTTT.

This clone was seen a few times. The V gene is TRGV8, the J gene TRGJP2. TCRdb lists no J gene, so it was determined here by aligning the DNA to germline. V was clipped by 5 bases and J by 7 bases; unmatched bases: 4. The germline gives CDR1 VENAVY, CDR2 YDSYNSRV. This CDR3 spans 12 amino acids. The CDR3 nucleotides read TGTGCCACCTGGGGTCTTGATTGGATCAAGACGTTT. Translated, it gives CATWGLDWIKTF.

This clone was picked up a small number of times. The V and J genes are TRGV4 and TRGJ1 or TRGJ2. CDR3 length: 15 amino acids. V dropped 2 bases and J dropped 7; count of bases not matched to a gene: 14. CDR1 and CDR2 from the germline V gene are EGSTGY and YDSYTSSV. The CDR3 DNA reads as TGTGCCACCTGGGATGCCGACCGGGGTGAATATAAGAAACTCTTT. Protein: CATWDADRGEYKKLF.

About this clone: Distinct nucleotide sequences in the sample also encode this CDR3. The gene calls are TRGV4 and TRGJ1 or TRGJ2. No J gene is reported in TCRdb; it was inferred here by comparing the DNA with germline. V was clipped by 4 bases and J by 0 bases; unmatched bases: 6. Germline CDR1 is EGSTGY and CDR2 is YDSYTSSV. CDR3 length: 14 residues. In nucleotides, the CDR3 is TGTGCCACCTGGGACGGGTTGAATTATTATAAGAAACTCTTT. As protein: CATWDGLNYYKKLF.

The chain combines TRGV8 with TRGJ1 or TRGJ2. Here the J gene was assigned by germline matching of the DNA, as TCRdb has none. Per germline, CDR1 VENAVY and CDR2 YDSYNSRV. V lost 4 bases, J lost 7 bases, and 10 bases stayed unmatched. The CDR3 runs to 13 residues. CDR3 protein: CATWDRTWYKKLF. CDR3 bases: TGTGCCACCTGGGACCGAACATGGTATAAGAAACTCTTT.

This clone was observed a few times. The V gene is TRGV9, the J gene TRGJ1 or TRGJ2. TCRdb is silent on the J gene; assignment here came from matching the DNA to germline. The CDR3 runs 15 residues. Germline V gene data show CDR1 as GITISATS and CDR2 as ISYDGTV (reference sequence). Trimming at V came to 0 bases and at J to 12 bases, leaving 17 bases not matched to a gene. CDR3 bases: TGTGCCTTGTGGGAGGTGCTGGAGGAAAATTGGAGGAAACTCTTT. Amino acids: CALWEVLEENWRKLF.

This chain joins TRGV4 and TRGJ1 or TRGJ2. The J gene was not available in TCRdb and was assigned here by matching the DNA to germline segments. This CDR3 contains 13 residues. CDR1 is EGSTGY and CDR2 is YDSYTSSV in the germline V gene. V lost 3 bases to trimming and J lost 4 bases; unmatched junction nucleotides: 6. The CDR3 spells CATWDQRYYKKLF. CDR3 sequence (DNA): TGTGCCACCTGGGATCAAAGGTATTATAAGAAACTCTTT.

This clone was counted a few times. The J gene is TRGJ1 or TRGJ2, the V gene TRGV5. The CDR3 has 11 amino acids. J lost 9 bases, V lost 1 base, and 3 bases had no gene match. Germline assignment: CDR1 VINAFY and CDR2 YDVSNSKD. CDR3 bases: TGTGCCACCTGGGACAGAATTAAGAAACTCTTT. Its translation is CATWDRIKKLF.

This chain uses TRGV9 with TRGJ1 or TRGJ2. TCRdb supplies no J gene; here it was assigned by aligning the nucleotide sequence to germline. CDR3 length: 13 amino acids. V shed 0 bases, J shed 3 bases, and the junction held 2 bases outside the gene matches. CDR1 is GITISATS, CDR2 ISYDGTV, per germline (reference sequence). The CDR3, as DNA: TGTGCCTTGTGGGAGGTGTGTTATTATAAGAAACTCTTT. As protein: CALWEVCYYKKLF.

Comment on this clone: Other nucleotide sequences from this sample produce the same CDR3. The chain couples TRGV9 to TRGJ1 or TRGJ2. TCRdb carries no J gene annotation; the J gene was assigned here by matching the DNA with germline. Germline V gives CDR1 GITISATS, CDR2 ISYDGTV (reference sequence). V trimming: 1 base; J trimming: 9 bases; junction bases outside the gene matches: 6. CDR3 length: 12 residues. CDR3 protein: CALWEVPLKKLF. The CDR3, as DNA: TGTGCCTTGTGGGAGGTCCCCCTTAAGAAACTCTTT.